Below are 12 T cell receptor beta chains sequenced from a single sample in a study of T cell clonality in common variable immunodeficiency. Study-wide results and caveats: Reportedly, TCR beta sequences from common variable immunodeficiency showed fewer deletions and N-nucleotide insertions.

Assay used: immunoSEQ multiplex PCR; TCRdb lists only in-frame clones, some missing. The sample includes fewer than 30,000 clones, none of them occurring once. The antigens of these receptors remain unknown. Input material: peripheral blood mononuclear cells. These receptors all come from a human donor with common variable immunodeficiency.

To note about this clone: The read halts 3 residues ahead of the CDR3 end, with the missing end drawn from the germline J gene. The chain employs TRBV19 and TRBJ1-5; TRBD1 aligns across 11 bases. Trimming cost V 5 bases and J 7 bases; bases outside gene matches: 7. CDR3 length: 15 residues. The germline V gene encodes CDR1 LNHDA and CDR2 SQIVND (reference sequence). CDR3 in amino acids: CASSSGQGAGQPQHF. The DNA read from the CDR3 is TGTGCCAGTAGTTCCGGACAGGGGGCCGGGCAGCCC.

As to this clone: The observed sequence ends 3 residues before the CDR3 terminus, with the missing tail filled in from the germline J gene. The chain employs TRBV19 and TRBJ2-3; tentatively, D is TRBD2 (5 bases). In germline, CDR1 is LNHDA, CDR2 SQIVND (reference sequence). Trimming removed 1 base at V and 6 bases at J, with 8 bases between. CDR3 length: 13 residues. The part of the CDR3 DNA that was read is TGTGCCAGTAGTATAGCGGAGCGGGATACG. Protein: CASSIAERDT. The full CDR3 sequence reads CASSIAERDTQYF.

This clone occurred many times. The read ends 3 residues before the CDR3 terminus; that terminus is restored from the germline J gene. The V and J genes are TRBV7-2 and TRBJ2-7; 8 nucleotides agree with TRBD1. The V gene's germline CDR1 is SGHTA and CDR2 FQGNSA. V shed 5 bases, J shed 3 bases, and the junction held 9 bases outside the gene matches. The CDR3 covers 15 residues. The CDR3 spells CASSLRQGAYYEQYF. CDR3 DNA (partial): TGTGCCAGCAGCCTCCGCCAGGGGGCCTACTACGAG.

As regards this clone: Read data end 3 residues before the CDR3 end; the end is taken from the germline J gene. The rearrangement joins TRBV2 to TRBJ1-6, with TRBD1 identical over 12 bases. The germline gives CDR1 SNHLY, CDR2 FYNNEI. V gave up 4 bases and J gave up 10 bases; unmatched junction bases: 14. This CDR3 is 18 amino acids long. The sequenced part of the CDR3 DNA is TGTGCCAGCAGTGCCCTTCTATACGGGACAGGGGGCAAATCACCC. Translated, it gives CASSALLYGTGGKSP. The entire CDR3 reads CASSALLYGTGGKSPLHF.

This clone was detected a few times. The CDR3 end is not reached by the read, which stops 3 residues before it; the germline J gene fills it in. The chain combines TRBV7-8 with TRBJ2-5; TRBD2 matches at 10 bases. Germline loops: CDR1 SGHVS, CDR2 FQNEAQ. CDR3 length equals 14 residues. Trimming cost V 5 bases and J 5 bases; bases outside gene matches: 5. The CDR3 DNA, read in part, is TGTGCCAGCAGCCCCCCGGGACTAGCGGAGACC. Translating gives CASSPPGLAET. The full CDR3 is CASSPPGLAETQYF.

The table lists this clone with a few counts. CDR3 region: CASSLGAGTEQYF. The part of the CDR3 DNA that was read is TGTGCCAGCAGCTTAGGTGCGGGGACCGAG. This rearrangement joins TRBV11-3 to TRBJ2-7; TRBD2 might be the D (6 bases). The CDR3 end falls 3 residues outside the read, so it is completed with the germline J gene. There are 13 residues in the CDR3. The V end was cut by 1 base, the J end by 6 bases, with 10 bases between. Germline values: CDR1 SGHNT, CDR2 YENEEA.

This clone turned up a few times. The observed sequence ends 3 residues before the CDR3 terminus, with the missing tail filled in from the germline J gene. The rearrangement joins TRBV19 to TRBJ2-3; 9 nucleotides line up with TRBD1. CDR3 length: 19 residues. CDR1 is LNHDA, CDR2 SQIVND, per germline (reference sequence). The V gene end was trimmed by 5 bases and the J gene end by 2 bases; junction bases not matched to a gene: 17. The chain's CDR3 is CASSPGTGLVLEITDTQYF. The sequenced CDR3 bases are TGTGCCAGTAGTCCAGGGACAGGGTTAGTTCTGGAGATCACAGATACG.

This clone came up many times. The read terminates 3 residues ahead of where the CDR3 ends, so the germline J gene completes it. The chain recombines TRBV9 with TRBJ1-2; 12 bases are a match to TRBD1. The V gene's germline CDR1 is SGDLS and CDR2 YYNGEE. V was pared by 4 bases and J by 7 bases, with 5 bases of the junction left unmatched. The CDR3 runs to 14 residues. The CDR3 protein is CASSRGQGASGYTF. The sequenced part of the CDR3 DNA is TGTGCCAGCAGCCGGGGACAGGGGGCGAGTGGC.

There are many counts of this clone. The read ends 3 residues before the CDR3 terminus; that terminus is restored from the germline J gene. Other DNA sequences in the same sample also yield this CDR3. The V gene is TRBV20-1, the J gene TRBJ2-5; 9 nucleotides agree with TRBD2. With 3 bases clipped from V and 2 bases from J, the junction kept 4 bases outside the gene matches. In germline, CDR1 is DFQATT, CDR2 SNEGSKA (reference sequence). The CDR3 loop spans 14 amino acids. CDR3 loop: CSARLAGRQETQYF. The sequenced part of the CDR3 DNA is TGCAGTGCTAGGCTAGCGGGGAGGCAAGAGACC.

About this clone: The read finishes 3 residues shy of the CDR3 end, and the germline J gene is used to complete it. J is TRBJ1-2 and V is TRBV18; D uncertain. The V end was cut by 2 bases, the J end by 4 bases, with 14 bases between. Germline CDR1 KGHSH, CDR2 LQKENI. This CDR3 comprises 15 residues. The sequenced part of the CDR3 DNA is TGTGCCAGCTCACCAGGCGACAACGGAGGCTATGGC. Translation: CASSPGDNGGYG. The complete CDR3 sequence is CASSPGDNGGYGYTF.

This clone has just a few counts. The sequenced part of the CDR3 DNA is TGCAGCGTAGTTTTGCACCGACAGGTATCCCCAAATATAAATGAAAAA. This translates into CSVVLHRQVSPNINEK. The entire CDR3 protein reads CSVVLHRQVSPNINEKLFF. The chain employs TRBV29-1 and TRBJ1-4, with D possibly matching TRBD1 (6 bases). The read stops 3 residues short of the end of the CDR3; the missing end is completed from the germline J gene. The V and J ends lost 6 bases and 5 bases respectively, with 31 bases between them. In germline, CDR1 is SQVTM, CDR2 ANQGSEA. The CDR3 sequence is 19 residues long.

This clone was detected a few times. The CDR3 DNA, read in part, is TGTGCCTGGATGGCAGGGATTTCACCC. Its translation is CAWMAGISP. The full CDR3 protein is CAWMAGISPLHF. The chain is built from TRBV30 and TRBJ1-6; tentative D call: TRBD1 (5 bases). The read stops 3 residues short of the end of the CDR3; the missing end is completed from the germline J gene. V dropped 4 bases and J dropped 9 bases, with 10 bases sitting between them. The CDR3 spans 12 residues. In germline, CDR1 is GTSNPN, CDR2 SVGIG (reference sequence).